This T cell receptor beta chain was documented in a study of T cells in Graves' hyperthyroidism and ophthalmopathy. Concerning this clonotype itself: It is unclear where the CDR3 begins or ends on the DNA, so no DNA is shown, and the CDR3 is as TCRdb lists it.

The CDR3 has 22 amino acids, counting both end residues. Germline CDR1 is ENHRY and CDR2 is SYGVKD. RNA transcripts yielded amplified TCR beta CDR3 regions. TCR CDR3 regions were first amplified by RT-PCR with HTBI primers. TCRdb re-called the multiplex PCR reads through MiXCR, storing one row per CDR3 protein. The sample lists hundreds of thousands of distinct CDR3 sequences; around 40% were seen once. The TCR originated in a woman in her thirties or forties with Graves' hyperthyroidism. Material for sequencing was blood. The genes are TRBV10-3 and TRBJ2-2; the table calls TRBD1, which could not be checked here. CDR3 sequence reads: CAISGPGANVLTFGAGTGELFF.